Listed below are T cell receptor beta chains from one sample, sequenced in a study of blood T cell repertoires in COVID-19. Libraries were prepared by immunoSEQ multiplex PCR; TCRdb keeps only in-frame clonotypes and omits some of them. The repertoire has some 300,000 clones, more than 75% of them found once; the top ten carry 1%. Specimen: PBMCs or T cells enriched from blood (not recorded which). Receptors were obtained from a woman aged 30 to 39 who had recovered from COVID-19. Each CDR3 is given with its conserved first and last residue. D genes are given only for firm matches. The size of a clone is reported for some rows only, either as once, few or many, or as a class for expanded clones.

>TRBV15|NA|TRBD1|TRBJ1-2
CATSRDRGLGYTF
TGTGCCACCAGCAGAGACAGGGGGCTTGGCTACACCTTC
>TRBV14|NA|TRBD1|TRBJ2-5
CASSQAWTGETQYF
TGTGCCAGCAGCCAAGCCTGGACAGGGGAGACCCAGTACTTC
>TRBV2|NA|TRBD2|TRBJ2-1
CASRVERGDNEQFF
TGTGCCAGCAGGGTGGAGCGGGGGGACAATGAGCAGTTCTTC
>TRBV7-2|NA|TRBD1|TRBJ1-1
CASSLAPTGGTEAFF
TGTGCCAGCAGCTTAGCCCCAACAGGGGGCACTGAAGCTTTCTTT
>TRBV6-4|once|NA|TRBJ2-6
CASSDTRSGANVLTF
TGTGCCAGCAGTGACACCAGGTCTGGGGCCAACGTCCTGACTTTC
>TRBV7-9|NA|NA|TRBJ2-7
CASSLVGPAYEQYF
TGTGCCAGCAGCTTAGTGGGCCCTGCCTACGAGCAGTACTTC
>TRBV5-4|NA|TRBD1|TRBJ1-2
CASSPGQGRYGYTF
TGTGCCAGCAGCCCCGGACAGGGGCGCTATGGCTACACCTTC
>TRBV5-6|once|TRBD1|TRBJ2-1
CASSLGQGAHPSYNEQFF
TGTGCCAGCAGCCTGGGACAGGGGGCCCATCCCTCCTACAATGAGCAGTTCTTC
>TRBV12-5|NA|NA|TRBJ1-2
CASGSDSSNYGYTF
TGTGCTAGTGGTTCGGACAGTTCTAACTATGGCTACACCTTC
>TRBV2|NA|TRBD1|TRBJ1-1
CASSLRDSRLRVMNTEAFF
TGTGCCAGCAGTCTCCGGGACAGCCGACTACGGGTCATGAACACTGAAGCTTTCTTT
>TRBV28|many|TRBD1|TRBJ1-5
CASSLIPSLSTGMSNQPQHF
TGTGCCAGCAGTCTTATCCCGTCTCTTTCGACAGGGATGAGCAATCAGCCCCAGCATTTT
>TRBV3-1/TRBV3-2|NA|TRBD2|TRBJ2-7
CASSQELGGGARYEQYF
TGTGCCAGCAGCCAAGAATTAGGCGGGGGGGCCCGCTACGAGCAGTACTTC
>TRBV7-2|NA|TRBD2|TRBJ2-5
CASSPGTSRDVETQYF
TGTGCCAGCAGCCCTGGGACTAGCAGGGACGTGGAGACCCAGTACTTC
>TRBV5-4|NA|NA|TRBJ2-3
CAGGGPHSTDTQYF
TGTGCAGGGGGGGGCCCACATAGCACAGATACGCAGTATTTT
>TRBV10-1|NA|TRBD1|TRBJ2-1
CASSGGQGVNEQFF
TGCGCCAGCAGCGGTGGACAGGGAGTAAATGAGCAGTTCTTC
>TRBV18|NA|TRBD1|TRBJ1-5
CASSPGQGGQPQHF
TGTGCCAGCTCACCCGGACAGGGAGGGCAGCCCCAGCATTTT
>TRBV28|NA|NA|TRBJ1-5
CASSLLRGIQPQHF
TGTGCCAGCAGCCTATTGAGAGGTATTCAGCCCCAGCATTTT
>TRBV9|NA|TRBD1|TRBJ2-3
CASSPGQGSTDTQYF
TGTGCCAGCAGCCCCGGACAGGGAAGCACAGATACGCAGTATTTT
>TRBV28|NA|NA|TRBJ1-1
CASSLDDYTEAFF
TGTGCCAGCAGTTTGGATGACTACACTGAAGCTTTCTTT
>TRBV10-3|NA|TRBD1|TRBJ2-7
CAIRSTGPLDEQYF
TGTGCCATCAGATCGACAGGGCCCCTGGACGAGCAGTACTTC
>TRBV4-1|NA|NA|TRBJ1-6
CASSQDYAGGTLNSPLHF
TGCGCCAGCAGCCAAGATTACGCAGGAGGAACATTAAATTCACCCCTCCACTTT
>TRBV4-3|NA|TRBD1|TRBJ2-4
CASSPSGTGDFIQYF
TGCGCCAGCAGCCCCTCCGGGACAGGGGATTTCATTCAGTACTTC
>TRBV19|NA|TRBD1|TRBJ1-2
CASSRGGQGDYGYTF
TGTGCCAGTAGCCGAGGGGGACAGGGGGACTATGGCTACACCTTC
>TRBV5-1|NA|TRBD1|TRBJ2-7
CASSLAQGAYEQYF
TGCGCCAGCAGCTTGGCCCAGGGGGCCTACGAGCAGTACTTC
>TRBV12-5|NA|NA|TRBJ2-5
CASGFIAGPETQYF
TGTGCTAGTGGTTTTATAGCAGGGCCAGAGACCCAGTACTTC
>TRBV6-1|NA|NA|TRBJ2-7
CASSEGPGVDEQYF
TGTGCCAGCAGTGAAGGTCCAGGGGTCGACGAGCAGTACTTC
>TRBV24-1|NA|TRBD1|TRBJ2-2
CATSDPGQGANTGELFF
TGTGCCACCAGTGATCCCGGACAGGGGGCGAACACCGGGGAGCTGTTTTTT
>TRBV6-6|NA|NA|TRBJ1-2
CASSYGEGGYGYTF
TGTGCCAGCAGTTATGGAGAAGGGGGCTATGGCTACACCTTC
>TRBV9|NA|TRBD1|TRBJ2-7
CASSVMGQAAEQYF
TGTGCCAGCAGCGTAATGGGACAGGCGGCCGAGCAGTACTTC
>TRBV4-1|NA|NA|TRBJ2-7
CASSQGRKEAYEQYF
TGCGCCAGCAGCCAAGGGAGGAAAGAAGCCTACGAGCAGTACTTC
>TRBV9|NA|NA|TRBJ1-2
CASSVAANYGYTF
TGTGCCAGCAGCGTTGCAGCTAACTATGGCTACACCTTC
>TRBV7-9|NA|NA|TRBJ1-5
CASSLGSVKPQHF
TGTGCCAGCAGCTTGGGTAGCGTGAAGCCCCAGCATTTT
>TRBV27|NA|NA|TRBJ1-5
CASSLWGGLNQPQHF
TGTGCCAGCAGTTTATGGGGCGGTCTTAATCAGCCCCAGCATTTT
>TRBV6-1|NA|NA|TRBJ2-1
CASSDGARGPAPNEQFF
TGTGCCAGCAGTGATGGGGCGCGGGGACCCGCTCCCAATGAGCAGTTCTTC
>TRBV7-2|NA|NA|TRBJ2-1
CASSLRLEGREQFF
TGTGCCAGCAGCCTCCGACTAGAGGGGCGGGAGCAGTTCTTC
>TRBV7-8|NA|NA|TRBJ2-3
CASSPEASSTDTQYF
TGTGCCAGCAGCCCTGAGGCCTCTAGCACAGATACGCAGTATTTT
>TRBV2|NA|NA|TRBJ1-4
CASSSAGPEGKLFF
TGTGCCAGCAGTTCTGCAGGCCCGGAGGGAAAACTGTTTTTT
>TRBV28|NA|NA|TRBJ2-5
CASSLVSAQETQYF
TGTGCCAGCAGTTTAGTTAGCGCACAAGAGACCCAGTACTTC
>TRBV15|few|NA|TRBJ2-5
CATSRGEAGGQETQYF
TGTGCCACCAGCAGGGGGGAGGCAGGAGGGCAAGAGACCCAGTACTTC
>TRBV30|NA|NA|TRBJ2-7
CAWHLGGSSYEQYF
TGTGCCTGGCATCTTGGGGGGAGCTCCTACGAGCAGTACTTC
>TRBV7-8|NA|NA|TRBJ1-5
CASSLANRVNNQPQHF
TGTGCCAGCAGCTTAGCGAACAGGGTAAATAATCAGCCCCAGCATTTT
>TRBV6-5|NA|TRBD1|TRBJ2-7
CASTEQGRSYEQYF
TGTGCCAGCACCGAACAGGGGCGAAGCTACGAGCAGTACTTC